This passage covers 28 T cell receptor beta chains from one sample sequenced in a study of blood T cell repertoires in COVID-19. Method: immunoSEQ multiplex PCR; TCRdb's copy keeps in-frame clones and lacks some. The sample has about 120,000 clones; 70% to 80% are singletons. The source material was peripheral blood. These TCRs come from a man aged 70 or older with acute or convalescent COVID-19.

The rearrangement uses TRBV4-2 and TRBJ1-1; 9 bases fit TRBD1. Trimming removed 4 bases from V and 0 bases from J; junction bases left unmatched: 6. The germline V gene encodes CDR1 LGHNA and CDR2 YNFKEQ. The CDR3 is 16 residues long. Written as DNA, the CDR3 is TGTGCCAGCAGCCGCGGACAGGGGCCCATGAACACTGAAGCTTTCTTT. Translating gives CASSRGQGPMNTEAFF.

The chain couples TRBV28 to TRBJ2-5; D possibly corresponds to TRBD1 (6 bases). In germline, CDR1 is MDHEN, CDR2 SYDVKM. This CDR3 region has 14 residues. Between the trimmed V and J ends, which lost 6 bases and 3 bases, there was a span of 14 bases. Written as DNA, the CDR3 is TGTGCCAGCAGAGTTACAGGGTCGGAAGAGACCCAGTACTTC. Its translation: CASRVTGSEETQYF.

As concerns this clone: Other DNA sequences in the sample encode the same CDR3. The chain has TRBV7-2 and TRBJ2-3, with a possible D match to TRBD2 (6 bases). Germline V gene sequence: CDR1 SGHTA, CDR2 FQGNSA. Trimming left V 0 bases short and J 6 bases short, with 10 bases between. This CDR3 is built from 14 residues. The DNA for the CDR3 is TGTGCCAGCAGCTTAGCCCGCGGGACTGATACGCAGTATTTT. It encodes CASSLARGTDTQYF. Combining the CDR3 with reference TRBV7-2 and TRBJ2-3 gives the whole variable domain GAGVSQSPSNKVTEKGKDVELRCDPISGHTALYWYRQSLGQGLEFLIYFQGNSAPDKSGLPSDRFSAERTGGSVSTLTIQRTQQEDSAVYLCASSLARGTDTQYFGPGTRLTVL.

J is TRBJ1-2 and V is TRBV7-2, with D unclear. The germline V gene has CDR1 SGHTA and CDR2 FQGNSA. This CDR3 spans 11 amino acids. V dropped 1 base and J dropped 8 bases, with 5 bases sitting between them. CDR3 loop: CASSLGAGYTF. The CDR3 nucleotides read TGTGCCAGCAGCTTAGGTGCGGGCTACACCTTC.

A few counts support this clone. The sample has other DNA sequences that encode this CDR3 too. V gene TRBV7-9 combines with J gene TRBJ1-5; 7 nucleotides align to TRBD1. The CDR3 loop spans 14 amino acids. V shed 1 base, J shed 7 bases, and the junction held 4 bases outside the gene matches. Germline assignment: CDR1 SEHNR and CDR2 FQNEAQ (reference sequence). This CDR3 is CASSLGQGGQPQHF. In nucleotides, the CDR3 is TGTGCCAGCAGCTTAGGACAGGGCGGGCAGCCCCAGCATTTT.

The gene calls are TRBV3-1 (or the pseudogene TRBV3-2) and TRBJ2-1; D ambiguous. Germline V gene data show CDR1 as LGHDT and CDR2 as YNNKEL (reference sequence). The CDR3 totals 12 residues. Between the trimmed V and J ends, which lost 0 bases and 15 bases, there was a span of 12 bases. The CDR3 loop is CASSQDQVFPFF. Here the CDR3 DNA reads TGTGCCAGCAGCCAAGATCAGGTATTTCCGTTCTTC.

The chain uses TRBV30 and TRBJ2-4; 7 nucleotides align to TRBD1. V gave up 3 bases and J gave up 6 bases; unmatched junction bases: 8. Germline values: CDR1 GTSNPN, CDR2 SVGIG (reference sequence). The CDR3 sequence is 14 residues long. CDR3 loop: CAWRPTGSGNIQYF. CDR3 DNA: TGTGCCTGGAGGCCGACAGGGTCGGGAAACATTCAGTACTTC.

The chain recombines TRBV20-1 with TRBJ2-3, with D uncertain. V was clipped by 3 bases and J by 3 bases, with 13 bases between them. CDR1 and CDR2 (germline): DFQATT, SNEGSKA (reference sequence). The length of the CDR3 is 14 residues. CDR3 in amino acids: CSASFRRTTDTQYF. In DNA, the CDR3 is TGCAGTGCTAGTTTTAGGAGAACGACAGATACGCAGTATTTT.

The chain joins TRBV7-9 to TRBJ1-1; 7 bases fit TRBD1. Germline CDR1 and CDR2: SEHNR and FQNEAQ (reference sequence). The CDR3 length is 14 residues. V shed 3 bases, J shed 12 bases, and the junction held 13 bases outside the gene matches. CDR3 DNA sequence: TGTGCCAGCAGCTTTTCTCTGGCTCAGGGGGTAACTTTCTTT. It encodes CASSFSLAQGVTFF.

The chain combines TRBV27 with TRBJ2-3; 7 nucleotides line up with TRBD1. Germline V gene lookup returns CDR1 MNHEY and CDR2 SMNVEV (reference sequence). The CDR3 is 15 amino acids. V was pared by 5 bases and J by 1 base, with 6 bases of the junction left unmatched. For the CDR3, the DNA is TGTGCCAGCAGTCCCTGGACAGGAGGCACAGATACGCAGTATTTT. The encoded protein is CASSPWTGGTDTQYF.

The gene calls are TRBV6-5 and TRBJ2-5, with TRBD2 matching 8 bases. The germline CDR1 and CDR2 sequences are MNHEY and SVGAGI. Trimming cost V 0 bases and J 9 bases; bases outside gene matches: 12. CDR3 length equals 16 residues. The CDR3 sequence is CASSYSAGEGQWAQYF. The CDR3 coding sequence is TGTGCCAGCAGTTACTCAGCGGGAGAGGGGCAGTGGGCCCAGTACTTC.

This chain connects TRBV12-5 to TRBJ1-1; no clear D. The CDR3 runs 14 residues. Trimming cost V 4 bases and J 1 base, with 10 bases left between them. The V gene's germline CDR1 is LGHNT and CDR2 FRNRAP. The CDR3 sequence: CASGSSRGNTEAFF. In DNA, the CDR3 is TGTGCTAGTGGTTCCTCCCGGGGGAACACTGAAGCTTTCTTT.

The V gene is TRBV7-8, the J gene TRBJ2-2; 8 bases are shared with TRBD1. Trimming at V came to 5 bases and at J to 5 bases, leaving 7 bases not matched to a gene. CDR1 and CDR2 (germline): SGHVS, FQNEAQ. CDR3 length: 15 residues. The CDR3 bases are TGTGCCAGCAGCCCCGACAGGGGAAGGACCGGGGAGCTGTTTTTT. Residues: CASSPDRGRTGELFF.

The chain recombines TRBV5-1 with TRBJ2-7; the match to TRBD2 covers 7 bases. Germline V gene data show CDR1 as SGHRS and CDR2 as YFSETQ. V was pared by 3 bases and J by 4 bases, with 7 bases of the junction left unmatched. The CDR3 extends over 14 amino acids. The CDR3 loop is CASSSIMGGYEQYF. DNA for the CDR3: TGCGCCAGCAGCTCGATAATGGGGGGGTACGAGCAGTACTTC.

V is TRBV6-2 or TRBV6-3 and J is TRBJ1-1, with 9 bases fitting TRBD1. The CDR3 has 14 amino acids. Germline CDR1 and CDR2: MNHEY and SVGEGT. V was clipped by 5 bases and J by 5 bases; unmatched bases: 6. Written as DNA, the CDR3 is TGTGCCAGCAGTGATTTCGGACAGGGGACTGAAGCTTTCTTT. Its protein is CASSDFGQGTEAFF.

This chain joins TRBV5-6 and TRBJ2-7; tentative D call: TRBD2 (6 bases). Germline assignment: CDR1 SGHDT and CDR2 YYEEEE. Trimming stripped 2 bases from V and 5 bases from J, with 17 bases between. The CDR3 runs 15 residues. The CDR3 here is CASSLRVSPGDEQYF. CDR3 DNA sequence: TGTGCCAGCAGCTTAAGGGTCTCTCCGGGGGACGAGCAGTACTTC.

The J gene is TRBJ2-5, the V gene TRBV11-2; 12 nucleotides agree with TRBD1. The CDR3 length is 15 residues. J gave up 4 bases and V 4 bases, and 4 bases lay outside the gene matches. CDR1 and CDR2 from the germline V gene are SGHAT and FQNNGV. The CDR3 coding sequence is TGTGCCAGCAGCTACGGGACAGGGGGCGCAGAGACCCAGTACTTC. Protein sequence: CASSYGTGGAETQYF. Together with reference TRBV11-2 and TRBJ2-5, the CDR3 gives the full variable domain: EAGVAQSPRYKIIEKRQSVAFWCNPISGHATLYWYQQILGQGPKLLIQFQNNGVVDDSQLPKDRFSAERLKGVDSTLKIQPAKLEDSAVYLCASSYGTGGAETQYFGPGTRLLVL.

This clone was recorded a few times. The V call is TRBV2, the J call TRBJ1-1; no clear D gene. V shed 7 bases and J shed 0 bases, with 9 bases lying between them. The CDR3 is made up of 13 amino acids. Germline assignment: CDR1 SNHLY and CDR2 FYNNEI. The CDR3 nucleotides are TGTGCCAGCAAGGAGCGAATGAACACTGAAGCTTTCTTT. Encoded protein: CASKERMNTEAFF. The full variable domain, completed using reference TRBV2 and TRBJ1-1, is EPEVTQTPSHQVTQMGQEVILRCVPISNHLYFYWYRQILGQKVEFLVSFYNNEISEKSEIFDDQFSVERPDGSNFTLKIRSTKLEDSAMYFCASKERMNTEAFFGQGTRLTVV.

The J gene is TRBJ1-3, the V gene TRBV7-9; D is unresolved. CDR1 and CDR2 from the germline V gene are SEHNR and FQNEAQ (reference sequence). V lost 0 bases to trimming and J lost 3 bases, with 9 bases between them. This CDR3 is built from 15 residues. The CDR3 loop is CASSLARGVGNTIYF. The CDR3 nucleotides read TGTGCCAGCAGCTTAGCGAGAGGAGTTGGAAACACCATATATTTT.

The chain recombines TRBV19 with TRBJ2-7; 9 bases map to TRBD1. J lost 0 bases, V lost 6 bases, and 6 bases had no gene match. The CDR3 is made up of 15 amino acids. CDR1 is LNHDA and CDR2 is SQIVND in the germline V gene (reference sequence). CDR3 in amino acids: CASSPRTGVSYEQYF. The CDR3 DNA is TGTGCCAGTAGCCCCAGGACAGGGGTCTCCTACGAGCAGTACTTC.

The rearrangement uses TRBV5-1 and TRBJ1-3; D unresolved. Per the germline V gene, CDR1 is SGHRS and CDR2 is YFSETQ. V gave up 0 bases and J gave up 4 bases, with 8 bases separating them. The CDR3 extends over 14 amino acids. CDR3 amino acids: CASSLGIQGNTIYF. The CDR3, as DNA: TGCGCCAGCAGCTTGGGGATACAGGGAAACACCATATATTTT.

DNA for the CDR3: TGTGCCAGCAGTACCAGGGCGGATGACGAAAAACTGTTTTTT. It specifies CASSTRADDEKLFF. V is TRBV6-6 and J is TRBJ1-4, with D possibly matching TRBD1 (5 bases). The CDR3 length is 14 residues. CDR1 and CDR2 (germline): MNHNY, SVGAGI (reference sequence). The V gene lost 5 bases and the J gene lost 8 bases, with 15 bases spanning the gap.

This chain connects TRBV18 to TRBJ1-1, with 8 bases aligning to TRBD1. This CDR3 is 16 amino acids long. With 4 bases clipped from V and 6 bases from J, the junction kept 13 bases outside the gene matches. Germline V lookup: CDR1 KGHSH, CDR2 LQKENI. CDR3: CASSLNRGLPGAEAFF. CDR3 DNA sequence: TGTGCCAGCTCACTCAACAGGGGGTTACCGGGCGCTGAAGCTTTCTTT. Full variable domain (remainder filled in from reference TRBV18 and TRBJ1-1): NAGVMQNPRHLVRRRGQEARLRCSPMKGHSHVYWYRQLPEEGLKFMVYLQKENIIDESGMPKERFSAEFPKEGPSILRIQQVVRGDSAAYFCASSLNRGLPGAEAFFGQGTRLTVV.

The rearrangement joins TRBV29-1 to TRBJ1-5; D possibly corresponds to TRBD1 (6 bases). This CDR3 region has 12 residues. CDR1 SQVTM and CDR2 ANQGSEA come from the germline V gene. V dropped 5 bases and J dropped 12 bases, with 17 bases sitting between them. CDR3 region: CSVFDRKGGQHF. Here the CDR3 DNA reads TGCAGCGTTTTCGACCGCAAAGGGGGCCAGCATTTT.

V and J are TRBV7-2 and TRBJ2-7; 9 bases line up with TRBD2. There are 17 residues in the CDR3. V lost 1 base and J lost 2; bases outside the gene matches: 9. CDR1 and CDR2 from the germline V gene are SGHTA and FQGNSA. The CDR3 DNA follows: TGTGCCAGCAGCTTAGGAAGTAGCGGGGGTCCAACCTACGAGCAGTACTTC. Amino acids: CASSLGSSGGPTYEQYF.

The V and J genes are TRBV3-1 (or the pseudogene TRBV3-2) and TRBJ2-7; possible D gene TRBD2, 7 bases. V was cut by 7 bases and J by 0 bases, with 13 bases left in between. Germline V gene lookup returns CDR1 LGHDT and CDR2 YNNKEL (reference sequence). There are 14 residues in the CDR3. CDR3 DNA sequence: TGTGCCAGCACGGGGGGCGGGAGCTCCTACGAGCAGTACTTC. This translates into CASTGGGSSYEQYF.

This sequence joins TRBV25-1 and TRBJ2-3; D unclear. Looked up from germline, CDR1 is MGHDK and CDR2 is SYGVNS. V lost 2 bases to trimming and J lost 5 bases, with 5 bases between them. The CDR3 is 12 residues long. This chain's CDR3 is CASSEPGDTQYF. The CDR3 bases are TGTGCCAGCAGTGAACCGGGAGATACGCAGTATTTT.

The chain has TRBV7-8 and TRBJ2-1, with D perhaps matching TRBD2 (6 bases). The germline CDR1 and CDR2 sequences are SGHVS and FQNEAQ. The CDR3 contains 14 residues. The V end lost 7 bases, the J end lost 7 bases, and 17 bases lay between the germline ends. The CDR3 DNA reads TGTGCCAGCACCCCGAGGGAGGTGGTAAATGAGCAGTTCTTC. This encodes CASTPREVVNEQFF.